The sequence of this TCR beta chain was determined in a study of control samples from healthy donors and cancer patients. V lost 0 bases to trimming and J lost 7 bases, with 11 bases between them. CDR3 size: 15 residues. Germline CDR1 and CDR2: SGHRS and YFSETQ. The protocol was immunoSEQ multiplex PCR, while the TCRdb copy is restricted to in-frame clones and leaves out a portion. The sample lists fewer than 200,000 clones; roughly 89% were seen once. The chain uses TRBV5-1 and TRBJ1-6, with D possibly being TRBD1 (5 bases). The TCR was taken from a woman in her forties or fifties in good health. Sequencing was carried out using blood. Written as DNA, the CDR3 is TGCGCCAGCAGCTTGGTCCGGGACGAAAATTCACCCCTCCACTTT. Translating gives CASSLVRDENSPLHF.